These 5 T cell receptor beta chains were all obtained from the same sample, sequenced in a study of patients and donors after allogeneic stem cell transplantation. Via MiXCR, TCRdb re-called the RT-PCR reads, giving one row per CDR3 protein. The table has about 410,000 distinct CDR3 sequences, 16% seen once. The source material was blood, either unsorted or a sorted T cell fraction (not recorded which). The source is a human donor who was either an allogeneic HSCT recipient or a stem cell or donor lymphocyte infusion donor (not recorded which). It is not recorded whose cells these are; they may come from a transplant donor.

The chain joins TRBV7-9 to TRBJ1-2, with 8 bases matching TRBD1. This CDR3 is 17 amino acids long. V gave up 5 bases and J gave up 6 bases; unmatched junction bases: 17. The germline V gene has CDR1 SEHNR and CDR2 FQNEAQ (reference sequence). CDR3 residues: CASSPRATGATGDGYTF. As DNA, the CDR3 is TGTGCCAGCAGCCCCCGAGCTACAGGGGCGACAGGGGATGGCTACACCTTC.

This rearrangement joins TRBV4-3 to TRBJ2-1, with D tentatively TRBD2 (5 bases). The germline V gene has CDR1 LGHNA and CDR2 YSLEER. The CDR3 extends over 15 amino acids. Deletions cut 1 base from V and 5 bases from J, with 12 bases between. This chain's CDR3 is CASSQVLGSHNEQFF. CDR3 DNA sequence: TGCGCCAGCAGCCAAGTGCTGGGGAGCCACAATGAGCAGTTCTTC.

The chain joins TRBV5-1 to TRBJ1-5, with 7 positions matching TRBD1. There are 15 residues in the CDR3. V trimming: 4 bases; J trimming: 2 bases; junction bases outside the gene matches: 6. Germline V lookup: CDR1 SGHRS, CDR2 YFSETQ. The chain's CDR3 is CASSPQGTRNQPQHF. In DNA, the CDR3 is TGCGCCAGCAGCCCACAGGGGACCCGCAATCAGCCCCAGCATTTT.

V is TRBV2 and J is TRBJ1-1, with D possibly TRBD1 on 5 matching bases. This CDR3 spans 14 amino acids. The V end was cut by 1 base, the J end by 0 bases, with 6 bases between. CDR1 and CDR2 from the germline V gene are SNHLY and FYNNEI. CDR3 nucleotide sequence: TGTGCCAGCAGTGAAGAGGGGATGAACACTGAAGCTTTCTTT. Amino acid sequence: CASSEEGMNTEAFF. The whole variable domain, filled in from reference TRBV2 and TRBJ1-1, reads EPEVTQTPSHQVTQMGQEVILRCVPISNHLYFYWYRQILGQKVEFLVSFYNNEISEKSEIFDDQFSVERPDGSNFTLKIRSTKLEDSAMYFCASSEEGMNTEAFFGQGTRLTVV.

V and J are TRBV11-3 and TRBJ2-4, with D perhaps matching TRBD1 or TRBD2 (5 bases each). Trimming left V 5 bases short and J 6 bases short, with 14 bases between. The CDR3 loop spans 14 amino acids. Germline V gives CDR1 SGHNT, CDR2 YENEEA. The CDR3 sequence: CASSPKGSANIQYF. CDR3 sequence (DNA): TGTGCCAGCAGCCCCAAGGGGAGCGCAAACATTCAGTACTTC. The full variable domain, its missing parts supplied by reference TRBV11-3 and TRBJ2-4, is EAGVVQSPRYKIIEKKQPVAFWCNPISGHNTLYWYLQNLGQGPELLIRYENEEAVDDSQLPKDRFSAERLKGVDSTLKIQPAELGDSAVYLCASSPKGSANIQYFGAGTRLSVL.